This T cell receptor beta chain was obtained from a study of T cells in localized non-small cell lung cancer. General study points: Adjacent lung tissue had a median around 57 of the top 100 clones found in the tumor. Longer overall survival was associated with a higher density of T cells in the blood. Without multi-region sequencing, intratumor heterogeneity could not be excluded. There was higher T cell clonality in uninvolved adjacent lung than in tumor, and it was highest there.

This CDR3 has 15 amino acids. From germline, CDR1 is MNHEY and CDR2 SMNVEV (reference sequence). V was cut by 6 bases and J by 6 bases, with 18 bases left in between. The method was immunoSEQ multiplex PCR; TCRdb's version includes in-frame clones alone and lacks a portion of them. The data hold some 11,000 clones, with roughly 80% observed a single time. Of note for this clone: Its antigen is unknown.

The chain employs TRBV27 and TRBJ2-4; D is perhaps TRBD2 (5 bases). The source was peripheral blood mononuclear cells, collected before any cancer treatment. The source of this sequence is a female donor older than 55 with stage II lung adenocarcinoma. The DNA for the CDR3 is TGTGCCAGCAGCCGCAGCAACTCGGGGAGAAACATTCAGTACTTC. Its protein product is CASSRSNSGRNIQYF.